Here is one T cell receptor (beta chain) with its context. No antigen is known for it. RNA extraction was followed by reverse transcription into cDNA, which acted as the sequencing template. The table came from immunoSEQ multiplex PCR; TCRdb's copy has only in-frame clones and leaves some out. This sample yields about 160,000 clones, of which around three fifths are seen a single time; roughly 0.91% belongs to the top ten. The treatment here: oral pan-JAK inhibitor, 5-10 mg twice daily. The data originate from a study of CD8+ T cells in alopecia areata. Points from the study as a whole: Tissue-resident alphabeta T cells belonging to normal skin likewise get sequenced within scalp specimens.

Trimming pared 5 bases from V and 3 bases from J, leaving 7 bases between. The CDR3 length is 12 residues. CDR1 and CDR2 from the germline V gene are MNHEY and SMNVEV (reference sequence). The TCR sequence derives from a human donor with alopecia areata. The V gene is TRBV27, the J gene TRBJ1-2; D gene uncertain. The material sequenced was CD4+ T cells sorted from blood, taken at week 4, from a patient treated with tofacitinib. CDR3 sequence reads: CASSPGHYGYTF. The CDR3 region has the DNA TGTGCCAGCAGTCCCGGACACTATGGCTACACCTTC.